Detailed here is one T cell receptor beta chain. Its target is not known. The data were taken from a study of pediatric ulcerative colitis. Germline V gives CDR1 MGHDK, CDR2 SYGVNS. The V gene end was trimmed by 4 bases and the J gene end by 6 bases; junction bases not matched to a gene: 2. The CDR3 runs to 14 residues. The rectum was sampled with one to two pinch biopsies at colonoscopy. The survey-level immunoSEQ assay was used. Assay: immunoSEQ multiplex PCR; the TCRdb copy retains only in-frame clones and omits some. The table shows tens of thousands of clones, with roughly 71% occurring only once. Study-level findings and limits: Some T cells in rectal biopsies may come from blood, especially with overt colitis. A couple of rectal clonotypes were found only in ulcerative colitis patients, all of them. Blood-rectal clonal overlap within each person was significantly higher in ulcerative colitis patients than controls.

This receptor was identified in a boy aged 5-17 years with severe ulcerative colitis. The chain recombines TRBV25-1 with TRBJ1-4; 10 bases line up with TRBD1. Sequenced material: gut tissue. In DNA, the CDR3 is TGTGCCAGCAGTGCGGGACAGGGGTATGAAAAACTGTTTTTT. This sequence encodes CASSAGQGYEKLFF.